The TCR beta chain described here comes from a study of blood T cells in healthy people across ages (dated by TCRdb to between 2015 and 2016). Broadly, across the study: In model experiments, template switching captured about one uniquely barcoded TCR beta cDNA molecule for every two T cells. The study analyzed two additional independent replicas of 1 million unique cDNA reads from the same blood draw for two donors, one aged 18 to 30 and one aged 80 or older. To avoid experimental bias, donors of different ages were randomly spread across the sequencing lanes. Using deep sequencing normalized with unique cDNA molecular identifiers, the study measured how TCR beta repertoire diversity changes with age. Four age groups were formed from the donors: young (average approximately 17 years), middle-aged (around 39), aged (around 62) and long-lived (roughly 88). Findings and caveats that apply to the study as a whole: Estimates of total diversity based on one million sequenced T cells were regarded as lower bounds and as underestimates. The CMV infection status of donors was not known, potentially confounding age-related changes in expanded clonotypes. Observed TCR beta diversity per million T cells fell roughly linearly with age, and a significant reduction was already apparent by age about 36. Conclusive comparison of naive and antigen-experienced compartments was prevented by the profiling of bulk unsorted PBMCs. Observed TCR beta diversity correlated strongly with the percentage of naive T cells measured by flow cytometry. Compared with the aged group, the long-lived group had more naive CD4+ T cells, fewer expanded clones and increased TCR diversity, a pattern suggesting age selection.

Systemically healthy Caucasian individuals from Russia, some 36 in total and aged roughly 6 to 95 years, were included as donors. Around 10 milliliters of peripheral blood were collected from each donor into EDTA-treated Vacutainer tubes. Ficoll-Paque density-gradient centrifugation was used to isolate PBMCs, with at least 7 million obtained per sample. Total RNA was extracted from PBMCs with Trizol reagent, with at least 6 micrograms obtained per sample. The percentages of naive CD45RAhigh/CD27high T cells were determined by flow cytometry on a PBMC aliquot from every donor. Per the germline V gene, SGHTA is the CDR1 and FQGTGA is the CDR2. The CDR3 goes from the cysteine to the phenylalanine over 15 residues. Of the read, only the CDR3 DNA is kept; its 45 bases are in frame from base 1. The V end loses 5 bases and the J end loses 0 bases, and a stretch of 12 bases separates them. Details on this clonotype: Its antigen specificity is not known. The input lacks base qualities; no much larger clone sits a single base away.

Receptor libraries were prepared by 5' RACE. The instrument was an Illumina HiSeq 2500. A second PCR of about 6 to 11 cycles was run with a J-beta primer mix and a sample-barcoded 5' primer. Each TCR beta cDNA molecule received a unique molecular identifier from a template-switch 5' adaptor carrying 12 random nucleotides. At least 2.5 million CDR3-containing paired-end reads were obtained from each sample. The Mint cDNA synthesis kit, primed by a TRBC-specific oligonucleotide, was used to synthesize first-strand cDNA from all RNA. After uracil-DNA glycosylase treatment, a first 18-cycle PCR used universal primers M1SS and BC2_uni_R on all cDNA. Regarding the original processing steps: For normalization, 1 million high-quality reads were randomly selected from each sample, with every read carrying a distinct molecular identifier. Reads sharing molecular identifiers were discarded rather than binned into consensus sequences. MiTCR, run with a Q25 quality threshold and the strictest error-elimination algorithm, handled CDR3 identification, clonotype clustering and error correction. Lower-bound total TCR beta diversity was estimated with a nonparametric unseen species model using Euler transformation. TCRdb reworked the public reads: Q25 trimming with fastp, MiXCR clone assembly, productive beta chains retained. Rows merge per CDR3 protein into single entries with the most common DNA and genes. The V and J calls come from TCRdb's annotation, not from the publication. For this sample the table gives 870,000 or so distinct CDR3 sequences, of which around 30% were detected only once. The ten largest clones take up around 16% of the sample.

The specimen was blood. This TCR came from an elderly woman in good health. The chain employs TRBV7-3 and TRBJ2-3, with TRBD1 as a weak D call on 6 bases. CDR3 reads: CASSRQGGSTDTQYF. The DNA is TGTGCCAGCAGCCGTCAAGGGGGAAGCACAGATACGCAGTATTTT. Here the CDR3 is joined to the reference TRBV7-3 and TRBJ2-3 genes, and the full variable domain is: GAGVSQTPSNKVTEKGKYVELRCDPISGHTALYWYRQSLGQGPEFLIYFQGTGAADDSGLPNDRFFAVRPEGSVSTLKIQRTERGDSAVYLCASSRQGGSTDTQYFGPGTRLTVL.